This TCR beta chain was sequenced in a study of T cell changes during pregnancy in multiple sclerosis. Using immunoSEQ multiplex PCR, the repertoire was profiled, and TCRdb retains in-frame clones only, with some absent. The repertoire consists of 50,000 to 65,000 clones, with 75% to 90% occurring once and the leading ten covering around 0.38%. The starting material was CD4+ T cells from peripheral blood mononuclear cells, obtained in the third trimester of pregnancy. The source is a female donor with multiple sclerosis, enrolled in a pregnancy study.

This CDR3 reads CASSTDRGTPLHF. CDR3 in DNA: TGTGCCAGCAGCACTGACAGGGGTACACCCCTCCACTTT. The chain recombines TRBV7-8 with TRBJ1-6, with TRBD1 matching 8 bases. Germline assignment: CDR1 SGHVS and CDR2 FQNEAQ. This CDR3 is 13 amino acids long. Trimming removed 5 bases from V and 11 bases from J; junction bases left unmatched: 5.